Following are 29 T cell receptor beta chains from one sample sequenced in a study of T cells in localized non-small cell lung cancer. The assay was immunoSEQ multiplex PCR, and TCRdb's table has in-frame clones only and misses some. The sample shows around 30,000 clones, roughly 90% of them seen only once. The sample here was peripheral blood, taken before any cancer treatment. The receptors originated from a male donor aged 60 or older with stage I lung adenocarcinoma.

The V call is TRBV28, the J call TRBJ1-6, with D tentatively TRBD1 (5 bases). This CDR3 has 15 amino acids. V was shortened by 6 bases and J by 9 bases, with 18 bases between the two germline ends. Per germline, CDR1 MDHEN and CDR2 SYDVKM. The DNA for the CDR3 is TGTGCCAGCAGACCGGGGACGGAGGATTTTTCACCCCTCCACTTT. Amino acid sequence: CASRPGTEDFSPLHF.

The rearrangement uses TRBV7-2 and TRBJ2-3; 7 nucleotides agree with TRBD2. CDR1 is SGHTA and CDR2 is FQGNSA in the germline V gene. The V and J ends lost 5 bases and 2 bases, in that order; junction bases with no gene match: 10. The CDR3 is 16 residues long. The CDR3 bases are TGTGCCAGCAGCCCGGTCTCACTAGCGACCACAGATACGCAGTATTTT. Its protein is CASSPVSLATTDTQYF.

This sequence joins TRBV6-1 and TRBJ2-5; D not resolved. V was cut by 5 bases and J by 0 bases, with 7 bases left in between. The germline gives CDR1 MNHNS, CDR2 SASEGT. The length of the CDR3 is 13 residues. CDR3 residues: CASSWADQETQYF. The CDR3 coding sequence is TGTGCCAGCAGTTGGGCGGACCAAGAGACCCAGTACTTC.

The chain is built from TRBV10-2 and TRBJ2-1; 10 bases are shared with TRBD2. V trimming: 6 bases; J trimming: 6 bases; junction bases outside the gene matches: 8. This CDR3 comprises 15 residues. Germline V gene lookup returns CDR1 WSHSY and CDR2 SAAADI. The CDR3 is CASRRTGLATNEQFF. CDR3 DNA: TGCGCCAGCAGACGTACGGGACTAGCGACCAATGAGCAGTTCTTC.

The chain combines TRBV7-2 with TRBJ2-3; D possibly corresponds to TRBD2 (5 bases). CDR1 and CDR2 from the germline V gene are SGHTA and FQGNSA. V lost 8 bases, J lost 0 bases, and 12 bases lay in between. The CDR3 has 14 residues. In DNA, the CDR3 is TGTGCCAGCGACTTACTAGAAAGCACAGATACGCAGTATTTT. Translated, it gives CASDLLESTDTQYF. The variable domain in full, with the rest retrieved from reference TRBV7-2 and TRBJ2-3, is GAGVSQSPSNKVTEKGKDVELRCDPISGHTALYWYRQSLGQGLEFLIYFQGNSAPDKSGLPSDRFSAERTGGSVSTLTIQRTQQEDSAVYLCASDLLESTDTQYFGPGTRLTVL.

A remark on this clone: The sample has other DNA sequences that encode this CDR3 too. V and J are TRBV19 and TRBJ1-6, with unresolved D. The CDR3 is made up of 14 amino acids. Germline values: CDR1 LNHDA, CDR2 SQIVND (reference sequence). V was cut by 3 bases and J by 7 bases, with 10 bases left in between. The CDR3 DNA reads TGTGCCAGTAGTATCGCACGAGAAAATTCACCCCTCCACTTT. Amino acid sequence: CASSIARENSPLHF.

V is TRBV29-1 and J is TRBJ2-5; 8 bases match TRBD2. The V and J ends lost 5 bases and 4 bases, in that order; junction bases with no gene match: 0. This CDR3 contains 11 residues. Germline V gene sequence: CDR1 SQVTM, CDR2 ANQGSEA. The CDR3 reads CSVREGETQYF. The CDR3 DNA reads TGCAGCGTTCGGGAGGGAGAGACCCAGTACTTC.

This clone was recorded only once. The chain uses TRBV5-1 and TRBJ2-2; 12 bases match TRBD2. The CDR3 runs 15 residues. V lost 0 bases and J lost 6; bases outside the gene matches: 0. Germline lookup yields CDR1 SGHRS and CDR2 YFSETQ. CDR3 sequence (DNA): TGCGCCAGCAGCTTGGGGACTAGCGGGGCCGGGGAGCTGTTTTTT. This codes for CASSLGTSGAGELFF.

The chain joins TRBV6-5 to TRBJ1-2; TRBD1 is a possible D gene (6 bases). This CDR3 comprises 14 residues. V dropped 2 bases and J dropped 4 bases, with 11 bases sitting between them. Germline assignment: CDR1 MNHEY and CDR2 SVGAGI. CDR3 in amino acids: CASSYGQTLYGYTF. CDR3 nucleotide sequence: TGTGCCAGCAGTTACGGACAGACCCTCTATGGCTACACCTTC.

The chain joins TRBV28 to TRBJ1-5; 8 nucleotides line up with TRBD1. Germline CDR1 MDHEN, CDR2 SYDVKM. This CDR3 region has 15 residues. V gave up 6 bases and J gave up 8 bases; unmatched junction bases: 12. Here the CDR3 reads CASRLLGQGKKPQHF. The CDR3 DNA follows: TGTGCCAGCAGACTGCTTGGACAGGGTAAAAAGCCCCAGCATTTT.

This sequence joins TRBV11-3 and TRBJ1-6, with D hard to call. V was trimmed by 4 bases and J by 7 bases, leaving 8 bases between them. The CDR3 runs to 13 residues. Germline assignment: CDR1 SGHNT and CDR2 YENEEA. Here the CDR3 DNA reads TGTGCCAGCAGCTCTGAGTGGAATTCACCCCTCCACTTT. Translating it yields CASSSEWNSPLHF.

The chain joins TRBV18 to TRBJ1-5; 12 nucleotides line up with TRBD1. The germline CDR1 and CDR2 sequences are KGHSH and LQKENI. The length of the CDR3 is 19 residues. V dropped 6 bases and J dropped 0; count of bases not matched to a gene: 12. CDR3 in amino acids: CASSKTGGQGATSNQPQHF. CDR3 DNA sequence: TGTGCCAGCTCTAAAACCGGGGGACAGGGGGCTACTAGCAATCAGCCCCAGCATTTT.

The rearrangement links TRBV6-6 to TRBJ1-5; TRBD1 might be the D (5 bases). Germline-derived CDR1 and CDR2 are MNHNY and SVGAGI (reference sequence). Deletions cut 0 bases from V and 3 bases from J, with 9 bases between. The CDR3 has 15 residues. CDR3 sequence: CASSYSGRLNQPQHF. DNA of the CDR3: TGTGCCAGCAGTTACTCGGGACGACTCAATCAGCCCCAGCATTTT.

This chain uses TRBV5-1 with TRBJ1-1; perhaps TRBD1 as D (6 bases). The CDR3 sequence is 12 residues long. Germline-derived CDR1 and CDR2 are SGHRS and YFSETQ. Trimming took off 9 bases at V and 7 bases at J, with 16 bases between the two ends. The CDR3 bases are TGCGCCAACTGGGGGCCTATAGTTGAAGCTTTCTTT. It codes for CANWGPIVEAFF.

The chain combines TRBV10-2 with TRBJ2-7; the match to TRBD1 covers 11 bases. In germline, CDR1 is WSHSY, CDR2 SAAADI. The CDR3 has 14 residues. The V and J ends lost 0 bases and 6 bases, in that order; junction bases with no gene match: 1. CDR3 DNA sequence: TGCGCCAGCAGTGAGTCCGGGACAGGGGGCGAGCAGTACTTC. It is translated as CASSESGTGGEQYF.

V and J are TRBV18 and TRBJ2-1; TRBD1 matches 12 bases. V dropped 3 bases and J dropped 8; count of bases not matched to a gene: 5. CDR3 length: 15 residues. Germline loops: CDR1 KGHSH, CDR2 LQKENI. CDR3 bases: TGTGCCAGCTCACCCGTGGGACAGGGGGCGCATGAGCAGTTCTTC. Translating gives CASSPVGQGAHEQFF.

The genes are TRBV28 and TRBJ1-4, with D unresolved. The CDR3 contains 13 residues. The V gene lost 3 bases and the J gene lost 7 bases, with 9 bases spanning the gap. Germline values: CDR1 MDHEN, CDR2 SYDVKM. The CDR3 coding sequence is TGTGCCAGCAGTTTCCATTTGGTTGAAAAACTGTTTTTT. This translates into CASSFHLVEKLFF.

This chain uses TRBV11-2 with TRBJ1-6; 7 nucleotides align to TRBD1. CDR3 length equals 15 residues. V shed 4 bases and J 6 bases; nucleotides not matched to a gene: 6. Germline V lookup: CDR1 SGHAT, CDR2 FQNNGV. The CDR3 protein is CASSSSGTVNSPLHF. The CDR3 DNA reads TGTGCCAGCAGCTCCTCCGGGACAGTTAATTCACCCCTCCACTTT.

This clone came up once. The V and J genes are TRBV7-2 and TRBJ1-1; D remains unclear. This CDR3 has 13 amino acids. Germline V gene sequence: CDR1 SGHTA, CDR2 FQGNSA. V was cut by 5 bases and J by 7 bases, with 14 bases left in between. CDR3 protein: CASSLRRGDEAFF. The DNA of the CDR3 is TGTGCCAGCAGCCTGAGACGGGGAGATGAAGCTTTCTTT.

The CDR3 bases are TGTGCCAGCATCGGCCGGAGAACCTATGAAGCTTTCTTT. The encoded protein is CASIGRRTYEAFF. V usage is TRBV6-7 and J usage is TRBJ1-1, with D uncertain. TRBV6-7 is filed as an ORF, its function uncertain. Trimming took off 7 bases at V and 7 bases at J, with 16 bases between the two ends. The CDR3 runs to 13 residues.

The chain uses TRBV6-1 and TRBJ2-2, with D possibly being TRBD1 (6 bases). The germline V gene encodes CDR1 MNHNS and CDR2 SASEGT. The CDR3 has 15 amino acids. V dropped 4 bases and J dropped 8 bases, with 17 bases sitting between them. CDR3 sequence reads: CASSARPGEQGELFF. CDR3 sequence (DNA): TGTGCCAGCAGTGCTCGCCCAGGGGAACAGGGGGAGCTGTTTTTT.

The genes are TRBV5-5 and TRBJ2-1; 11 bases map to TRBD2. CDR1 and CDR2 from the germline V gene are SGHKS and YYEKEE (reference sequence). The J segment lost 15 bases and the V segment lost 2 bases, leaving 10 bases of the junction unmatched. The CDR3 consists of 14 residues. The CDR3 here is CASSFTGTSGSRFF. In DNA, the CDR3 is TGTGCCAGCAGCTTTACCGGGACTAGCGGCTCAAGGTTCTTC. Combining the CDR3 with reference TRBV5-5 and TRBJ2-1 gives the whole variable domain DAGVTQSPTHLIKTRGQQVTLRCSPISGHKSVSWYQQVLGQGPQFIFQYYEKEERGRGNFPDRFSARQFPNYSSELNVNALLLGDSALYLCASSFTGTSGSRFFGPGTRLTVL.

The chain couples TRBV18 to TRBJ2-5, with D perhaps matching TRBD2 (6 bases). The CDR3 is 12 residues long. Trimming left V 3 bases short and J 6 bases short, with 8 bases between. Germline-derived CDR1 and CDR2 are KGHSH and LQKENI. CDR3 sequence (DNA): TGTGCCAGCTCACCGGAGGGGAAGACCCAGTACTTC. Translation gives CASSPEGKTQYF.

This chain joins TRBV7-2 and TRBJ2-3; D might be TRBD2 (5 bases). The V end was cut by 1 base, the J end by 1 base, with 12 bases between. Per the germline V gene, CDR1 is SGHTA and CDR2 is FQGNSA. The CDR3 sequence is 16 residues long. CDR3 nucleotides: TGTGCCAGCAGCTTAGTTCCCCAAGCGGGCACAGATACGCAGTATTTT. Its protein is CASSLVPQAGTDTQYF.

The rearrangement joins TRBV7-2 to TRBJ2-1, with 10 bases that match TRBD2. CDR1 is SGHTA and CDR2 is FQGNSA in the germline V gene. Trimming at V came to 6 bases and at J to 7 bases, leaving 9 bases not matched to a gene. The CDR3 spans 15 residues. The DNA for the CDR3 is TGTGCCAGCAGTCTTCTAGCGGGGGAAGGGAATGAGCAGTTCTTC. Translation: CASSLLAGEGNEQFF. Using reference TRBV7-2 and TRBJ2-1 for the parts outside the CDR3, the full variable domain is GAGVSQSPSNKVTEKGKDVELRCDPISGHTALYWYRQSLGQGLEFLIYFQGNSAPDKSGLPSDRFSAERTGGSVSTLTIQRTQQEDSAVYLCASSLLAGEGNEQFFGPGTRLTVL.

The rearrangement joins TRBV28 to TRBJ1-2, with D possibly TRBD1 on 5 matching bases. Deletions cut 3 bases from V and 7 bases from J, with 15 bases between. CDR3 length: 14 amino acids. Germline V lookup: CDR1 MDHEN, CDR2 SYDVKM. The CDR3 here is CASSLGRDFGGYTF. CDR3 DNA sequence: TGTGCCAGCAGTTTGGGCCGGGACTTCGGTGGCTACACCTTC.

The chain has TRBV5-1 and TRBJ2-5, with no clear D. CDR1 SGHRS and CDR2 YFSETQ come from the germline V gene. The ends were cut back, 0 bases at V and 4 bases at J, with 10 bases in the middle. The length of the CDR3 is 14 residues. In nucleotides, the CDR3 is TGCGCCAGCAGCTTGGGGGGTCGACGAGAGACCCAGTACTTC. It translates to CASSLGGRRETQYF.

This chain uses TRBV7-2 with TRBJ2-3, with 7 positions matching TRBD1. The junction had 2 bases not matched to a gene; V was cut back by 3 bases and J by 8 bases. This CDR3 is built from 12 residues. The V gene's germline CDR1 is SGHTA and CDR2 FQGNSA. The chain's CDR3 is CASSFSGGTQYF. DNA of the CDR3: TGTGCCAGCAGCTTTTCAGGGGGTACGCAGTATTTT.

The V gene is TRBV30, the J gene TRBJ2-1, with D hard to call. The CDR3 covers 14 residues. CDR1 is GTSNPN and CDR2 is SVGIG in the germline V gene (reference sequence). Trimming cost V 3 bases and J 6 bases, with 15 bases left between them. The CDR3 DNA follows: TGTGCCTGGAGGGGCATGGCCCTAAGCAATGAGCAGTTCTTC. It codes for CAWRGMALSNEQFF. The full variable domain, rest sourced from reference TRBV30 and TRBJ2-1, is SQTIHQWPATLVQPVGSPLSLECTVEGTSNPNLYWYRQAAGRGLQLLFYSVGIGQISSEVPQNLSASRPQDRQFILSSKKLLLSDSGFYLCAWRGMALSNEQFFGPGTRLTVL.